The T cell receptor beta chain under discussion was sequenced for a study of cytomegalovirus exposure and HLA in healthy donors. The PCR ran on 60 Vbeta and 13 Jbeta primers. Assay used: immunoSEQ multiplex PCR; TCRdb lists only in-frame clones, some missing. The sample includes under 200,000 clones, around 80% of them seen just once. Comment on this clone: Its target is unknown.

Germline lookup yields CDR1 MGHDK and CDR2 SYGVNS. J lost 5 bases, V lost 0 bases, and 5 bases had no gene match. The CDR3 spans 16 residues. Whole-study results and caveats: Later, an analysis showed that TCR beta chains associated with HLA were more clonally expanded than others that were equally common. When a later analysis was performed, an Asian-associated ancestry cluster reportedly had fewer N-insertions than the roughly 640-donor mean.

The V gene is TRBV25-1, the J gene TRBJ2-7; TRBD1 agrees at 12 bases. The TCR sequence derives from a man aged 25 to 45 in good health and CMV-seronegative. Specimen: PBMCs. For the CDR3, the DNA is TGTGCCAGCAGTGAATATGCGGGACAGGGGGCCAACGAGCAGTACTTC. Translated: CASSEYAGQGANEQYF.